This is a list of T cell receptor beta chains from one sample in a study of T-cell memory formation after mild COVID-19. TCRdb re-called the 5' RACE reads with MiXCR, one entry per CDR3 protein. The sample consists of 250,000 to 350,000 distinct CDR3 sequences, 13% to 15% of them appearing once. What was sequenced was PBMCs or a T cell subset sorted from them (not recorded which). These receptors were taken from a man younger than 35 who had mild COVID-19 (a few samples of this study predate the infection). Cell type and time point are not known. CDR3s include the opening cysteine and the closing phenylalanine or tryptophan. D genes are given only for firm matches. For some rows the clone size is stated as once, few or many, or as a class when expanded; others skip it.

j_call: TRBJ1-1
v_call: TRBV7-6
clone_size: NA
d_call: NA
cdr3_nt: TGTGCCAGCAGCCATGGGGGCTCCCCAAACACTGAAGCTTTCTTT
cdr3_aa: CASSHGGSPNTEAFF

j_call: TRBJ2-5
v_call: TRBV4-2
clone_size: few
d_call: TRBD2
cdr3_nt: TGTGCCAGCAGCCAAGATCCGGGGGGAGGGGAGACCCAGTACTTC
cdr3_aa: CASSQDPGGGETQYF

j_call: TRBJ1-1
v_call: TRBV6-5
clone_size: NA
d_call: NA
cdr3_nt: TGTGCCAGCAGCCCCCCTTTATGGGAAGGCTTGAACACTGAAGCTTTCTTT
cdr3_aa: CASSPPLWEGLNTEAFF

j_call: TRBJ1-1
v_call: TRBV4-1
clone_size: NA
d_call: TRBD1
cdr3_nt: TGCGCCAGCAGCCTCCGGGACAGGGACACTGAAGCTTTCTTT
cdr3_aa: CASSLRDRDTEAFF

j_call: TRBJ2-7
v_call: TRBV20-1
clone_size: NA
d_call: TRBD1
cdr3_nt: TGCAGTGCTAGAGTGACAGGGGACGAGCAGTACTTC
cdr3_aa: CSARVTGDEQYF

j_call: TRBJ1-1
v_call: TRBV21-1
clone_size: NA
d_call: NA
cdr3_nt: TGTGCCAGCAGCGGGGGGGTAGCGCTTCGGCGGGACACTGAAGCTTTCTTT
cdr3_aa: CASSGGVALRRDTEAFF

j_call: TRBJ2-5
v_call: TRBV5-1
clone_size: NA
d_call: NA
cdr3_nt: TGCGCCAGCAGCTCGACTCTGGGGGGCCAAGAGACCCAGTACTTC
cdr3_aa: CASSSTLGGQETQYF

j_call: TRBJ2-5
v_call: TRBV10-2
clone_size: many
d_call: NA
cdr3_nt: TGCGCCAGCAATGACAGGGTACTAGCTGAAGAGACCCAGTACTTC
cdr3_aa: CASNDRVLAEETQYF

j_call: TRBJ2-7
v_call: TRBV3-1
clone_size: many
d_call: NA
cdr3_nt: TGTGCCAGCAGCCAAGAGGGACCCCTCGAGCAGTACTTC
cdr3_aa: CASSQEGPLEQYF

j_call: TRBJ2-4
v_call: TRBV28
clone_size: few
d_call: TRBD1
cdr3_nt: TGTGCCAGCCCTGACAGGGGGGAACTCAAGACTCAAAACATTCAGTACTTC
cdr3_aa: CASPDRGELKTQNIQYF

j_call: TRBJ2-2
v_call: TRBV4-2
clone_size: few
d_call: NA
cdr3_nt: TGTGCCAGCAGCCAAGATGAGGGGGGCTACACCGGGGAGCTGTTTTTT
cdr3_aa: CASSQDEGGYTGELFF

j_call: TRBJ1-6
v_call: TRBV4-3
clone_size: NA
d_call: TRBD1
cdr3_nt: TGCGCCAGCAGCCAAGAGCTGGGGACAGGGAATTCACCCCTCCACTTT
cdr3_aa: CASSQELGTGNSPLHF

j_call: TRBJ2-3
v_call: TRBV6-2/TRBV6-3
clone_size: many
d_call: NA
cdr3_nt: TGTGCCAGCAGTTACCGCGGGGGCACAGATACGCAGTATTTT
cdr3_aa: CASSYRGGTDTQYF

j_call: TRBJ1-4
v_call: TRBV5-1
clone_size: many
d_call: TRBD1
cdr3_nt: TGCGCCAGCAGCTCGACAGGGAATAATGAAAAACTGTTTTTT
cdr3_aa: CASSSTGNNEKLFF

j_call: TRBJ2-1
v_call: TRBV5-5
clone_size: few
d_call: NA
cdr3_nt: TGTGCCAGCAGCTGGGTCGGGAAAGACAATGAGCAGTTCTTC
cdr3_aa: CASSWVGKDNEQFF

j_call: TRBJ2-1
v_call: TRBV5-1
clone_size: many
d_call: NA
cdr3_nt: TGCGCCAGCAGCTTGGAAGCTGGTGAGCAGTTCTTC
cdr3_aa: CASSLEAGEQFF

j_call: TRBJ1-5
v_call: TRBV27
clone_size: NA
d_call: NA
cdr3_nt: TGTGCCAGCAGTTTTGGGGCTTCCAGCAATCAGCCCCAGCATTTT
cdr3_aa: CASSFGASSNQPQHF

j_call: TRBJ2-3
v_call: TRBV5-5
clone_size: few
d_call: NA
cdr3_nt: TGTGCCAGCAGCTACGGGGGCGCAACCAGCACAGATACGCAGTATTTT
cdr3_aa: CASSYGGATSTDTQYF

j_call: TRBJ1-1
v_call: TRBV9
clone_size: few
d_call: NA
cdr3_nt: TGTGCCAGCAGCGTAGATCAGGACAGCACGATTGAAGCTTTCTTT
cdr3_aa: CASSVDQDSTIEAFF

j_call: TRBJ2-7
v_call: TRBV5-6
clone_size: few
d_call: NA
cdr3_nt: TGTGCCAGCCGCCCCCTGTCTGCCTACGAGCAGTACTTC
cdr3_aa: CASRPLSAYEQYF

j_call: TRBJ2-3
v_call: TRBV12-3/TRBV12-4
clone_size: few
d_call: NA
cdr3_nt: TGTGCCAGCAGTCCCTCAACTGTGGCAGATACGCAGTATTTT
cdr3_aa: CASSPSTVADTQYF